This is a list of T cell receptor beta chains from one sample in a study of blood T cell repertoires in COVID-19. Sequenced by immunoSEQ multiplex PCR; TCRdb stores in-frame clones only, minus some. The data show about 150,000 clones, over 75% seen once. Sequences were obtained from peripheral blood. These receptors were obtained from a young man with COVID-19, enrolled during active disease. CDR3s include the opening cysteine and the closing phenylalanine or tryptophan. The D gene is left open where the match is weak. The listing skips clone size in some rows; elsewhere it reads once, few, many or a size class.

.	.	TRBV7-3	TRBJ2-5	CASSLGSGRKETQYF	TGTGCCAGCAGCTTAGGCTCAGGGCGTAAGGAGACCCAGTACTTC
once	.	TRBV11-3	TRBJ2-1	CASSHRSSGTPHNEQFF	TGTGCCAGCAGCCACAGGTCCTCGGGGACTCCACACAATGAGCAGTTCTTC
.	TRBD1	TRBV3-1/TRBV3-2	TRBJ2-6	CASQPTVTGWESGANVLTF	TGTGCCAGCCAGCCCACAGTGACAGGGTGGGAATCTGGGGCCAACGTCCTGACTTTC
.	.	TRBV7-2	TRBJ2-5	CASSLGGLSQETQYF	TGTGCCAGCAGCTTAGGGGGCCTAAGCCAAGAGACCCAGTACTTC
.	.	TRBV11-3	TRBJ2-3	CASSPRQDTDTQYF	TGTGCCAGCAGCCCCCGACAGGACACAGATACGCAGTATTTT
.	.	TRBV6-5	TRBJ2-7	CASSYVGGEQYF	TGTGCCAGCAGTTACGTGGGGGGCGAGCAGTACTTC
few	.	TRBV5-1	TRBJ1-1	CASSLTRGTEAFF	TGCGCCAGCAGCCTAACTCGGGGAACTGAAGCTTTCTTT
.	TRBD2	TRBV28	TRBJ2-1	CASSFGTSVNNEQFF	TGTGCCAGCAGTTTCGGGACTAGCGTCAACAATGAGCAGTTCTTC
.	.	TRBV7-6	TRBJ2-3	CASSSPLSDRGNTQYF	TGTGCCAGCAGCTCACCCCTCTCTGATAGGGGAAATACGCAGTATTTT
.	TRBD1	TRBV5-5	TRBJ1-2	CASSVTGSWGYTF	TGTGCCAGCAGCGTGACAGGGTCCTGGGGCTACACCTTC